One sample yielded the 20 T cell receptor beta chains listed below, sequenced in a study of T-cell memory formation after mild COVID-19. TCRdb re-called the 5' RACE reads with MiXCR, one entry per CDR3 protein. The sample shows approximately 210,000 distinct CDR3 sequences, about 17% of them seen only once. Sequencing used PBMCs or a T cell subset sorted from them (not recorded which). The receptors stem from an adult woman who had mild COVID-19 (a few samples of this study predate the infection). Cell type and time point are not known.

The V call is TRBV18, the J call TRBJ1-1; D is perhaps TRBD1 (5 bases). Germline CDR1 reads KGHSH; CDR2 reads LQKENI. This CDR3 is built from 14 residues. With 1 base removed from V and 4 bases from J, the gap between germline ends came to 10 bases. In nucleotides, the CDR3 is TGTGCCAGCTCACCACAGGCAGGGACCACTGAAGCTTTCTTT. It specifies CASSPQAGTTEAFF.

This clonotype was seen a handful of times. The V call is TRBV25-1, the J call TRBJ1-1; D remains ambiguous. The V end lost 6 bases, the J end lost 1 base, and 3 bases lay between the germline ends. Germline loops: CDR1 MGHDK, CDR2 SYGVNS. The CDR3 is made up of 11 amino acids. The CDR3 spells CASRGNTEAFF. Here the CDR3 DNA reads TGTGCCAGCAGAGGGAACACTGAAGCTTTCTTT.

The rearrangement uses TRBV27 and TRBJ1-2; the D is unclear. Trimming shortened V by 6 bases and J by 3 bases, and 11 bases separated the two germline ends. Germline V gives CDR1 MNHEY, CDR2 SMNVEV (reference sequence). The CDR3 is 13 amino acids. For the CDR3, the DNA is TGTGCCAGCAGACCGAACACATACTATGGCTACACCTTC. As protein: CASRPNTYYGYTF.

This clonotype was seen more than once but under ten times. V and J are TRBV12-3 or TRBV12-4 and TRBJ2-1, with 7 bases fitting TRBD1. The V and J ends lost 6 bases and 5 bases, in that order; junction bases with no gene match: 7. The CDR3 is made up of 14 amino acids. CDR3 DNA sequence: TGTGCCAGCAGGAAGATAGGGACAGACAATGAGCAGTTCTTC. Its protein product is CASRKIGTDNEQFF.

V gene TRBV15 combines with J gene TRBJ1-4; D remains ambiguous. V lost 1 base and J 8 bases, leaving 11 bases between the germline ends. In germline, CDR1 is LNHNV, CDR2 YYDKDF (reference sequence). The CDR3 loop spans 14 amino acids. The CDR3 sequence: CATSRAGPREKLFF. The CDR3 region has the DNA TGTGCCACCAGCAGAGCAGGTCCTAGGGAAAAACTGTTTTTT.

The chain has TRBV7-3 and TRBJ2-1; 11 positions agree with TRBD2. The CDR3 is made up of 17 amino acids. The germline gives CDR1 SGHTA, CDR2 FQGTGA. Trimming at V came to 2 bases and at J to 4 bases, leaving 7 bases not matched to a gene. DNA of the CDR3: TGTGCCAGCAGCTTACAGTCTAGCGGGAGGAGGTACAATGAGCAGTTCTTC. Its protein is CASSLQSSGRRYNEQFF.

This sequence joins TRBV20-1 and TRBJ2-2, with unresolved D. The length of the CDR3 is 13 residues. With 6 bases removed from V and 7 bases from J, the gap between germline ends came to 15 bases. From germline, CDR1 is DFQATT and CDR2 SNEGSKA (reference sequence). CDR3 protein: CSARKGYNGELFF. The CDR3, as DNA: TGCAGTGCCCGGAAAGGGTATAACGGGGAGCTGTTTTTT.

This clonotype has only a few counts. The chain links TRBV4-2 to TRBJ2-3; D might be TRBD1 (6 bases). The germline V gene has CDR1 LGHNA and CDR2 YNFKEQ. Trimming took off 0 bases at V and 6 bases at J, with 19 bases between the two ends. The CDR3 extends over 17 amino acids. The CDR3 protein is CASSQEGRGSTRDTQYF. CDR3 nucleotides: TGTGCCAGCAGCCAAGAAGGCAGGGGATCCACACGGGATACGCAGTATTTT.

The rearrangement links TRBV28 to TRBJ1-1; D unresolved. Germline CDR1 MDHEN, CDR2 SYDVKM. The CDR3 runs 13 residues. The germline V and J ends were trimmed by 4 bases and 3 bases, with 9 bases remaining between them. In DNA form, the CDR3 reads TGTGCCAGCAGTTCTACTGCCTACACTGAAGCTTTCTTT. Amino acids: CASSSTAYTEAFF.

This clonotype was found many times. The rearrangement joins TRBV4-2 to TRBJ2-5; no reliable D call. CDR1 and CDR2 from the germline V gene are LGHNA and YNFKEQ. Between the trimmed V and J ends, which lost 1 base and 2 bases, there was a span of 2 bases. This CDR3 has 12 amino acids. CDR3 protein: CASSQAQETQYF. CDR3 nucleotides: TGTGCCAGCAGCCAAGCTCAAGAGACCCAGTACTTC.

The CDR3 DNA sequence: TGTGCCACCAGCCCGGGAGTTACCTACGAGCAGTACTTC. Residues: CATSPGVTYEQYF. This chain connects TRBV15 to TRBJ2-7, with a tentative D call TRBD2 (6 bases). Trimming removed 5 bases from V and 2 bases from J, with 10 bases in between. This CDR3 is 13 amino acids long. Per germline, CDR1 LNHNV and CDR2 YYDKDF (reference sequence).

This clonotype was detected ten times or more. This chain connects TRBV7-2 to TRBJ2-5, with 7 bases aligning to TRBD1. The V and J ends lost 2 bases and 5 bases, in that order; junction bases with no gene match: 5. The germline V gene encodes CDR1 SGHTA and CDR2 FQGNSA. The CDR3 loop spans 14 amino acids. This CDR3 reads CASSLSGRGETQYF. DNA for the CDR3: TGTGCCAGCAGCTTATCGGGCAGGGGGGAGACCCAGTACTTC.

This chain uses TRBV5-1 with TRBJ1-6; the D gene is possibly TRBD1 (5 bases). The CDR3 totals 17 residues. V was shortened by 0 bases and J by 11 bases, with 21 bases between the two germline ends. CDR1 SGHRS and CDR2 YFSETQ come from the germline V gene. The CDR3 sequence is CASSLEVWFGDSAPLHF. Here the CDR3 DNA reads TGCGCCAGCAGCTTGGAGGTTTGGTTCGGTGACAGCGCACCCCTCCACTTT.

The chain recombines TRBV6-2 or TRBV6-3 with TRBJ2-7; TRBD1 matches at 7 bases. The germline V gene encodes CDR1 MNHEY and CDR2 SVGEGT. This CDR3 region has 14 residues. V lost 6 bases to trimming and J lost 2 bases; unmatched junction nucleotides: 7. The CDR3 is CASRTTGTTYEQYF. The CDR3 DNA is TGTGCCAGCAGAACGACAGGGACGACCTACGAGCAGTACTTC.

A single count supports this clonotype. The V gene is TRBV4-2, the J gene TRBJ2-1, with D perhaps TRBD1 or TRBD2 (5 bases each). The V gene's germline CDR1 is LGHNA and CDR2 YNFKEQ. Trimming pared 0 bases from V and 2 bases from J, leaving 14 bases between. The CDR3 is 17 residues long. CDR3 sequence (DNA): TGTGCCAGCAGCCAAGAGGGGCCCGGGAAACCCTACAATGAGCAGTTCTTC. It yields the protein CASSQEGPGKPYNEQFF.

This clonotype was seen ten or more times. The chain has TRBV27 and TRBJ1-4; D is unclear. Trimming cost V 8 bases and J 6 bases, with 22 bases left between them. The CDR3 loop spans 16 amino acids. Per germline, CDR1 MNHEY and CDR2 SMNVEV (reference sequence). Here the CDR3 reads CASSIGRGMGHEKLFF. CDR3 DNA: TGTGCCAGCTCCATAGGGAGAGGGATGGGTCATGAAAAACTGTTTTTT.

The chain employs TRBV5-1 and TRBJ1-4; D uncertain. The CDR3 covers 16 residues. The ends were cut back, 0 bases at V and 8 bases at J, with 17 bases in the middle. CDR1 and CDR2 (germline): SGHRS, YFSETQ. CDR3 in DNA: TGCGCCAGCAGCTTGGTTATTACAGAGGAAGGAGAAAAACTGTTTTTT. Translation: CASSLVITEEGEKLFF.

The sample holds a few counts of this clonotype. The V gene is TRBV3-1, the J gene TRBJ2-7; D perhaps matches TRBD1 (5 bases). The CDR3 loop spans 13 amino acids. Trimming took off 4 bases at V and 0 bases at J, with 7 bases between the two ends. The germline V gene has CDR1 LGHDT and CDR2 YNNKEL (reference sequence). The chain's CDR3 is CASSLGHSYEQYF. The CDR3 DNA is TGTGCCAGCAGCCTAGGACACTCCTACGAGCAGTACTTC.

This chain connects TRBV29-1 to TRBJ2-1, with TRBD1 matching 7 bases. This CDR3 has 13 amino acids. Germline CDR1 is SQVTM and CDR2 is ANQGSEA. J gave up 4 bases and V 4 bases, and 4 bases lay outside the gene matches. The CDR3 bases are TGCAGCGTTGGACAGGGTCTTTACAATGAGCAGTTCTTC. Translation gives CSVGQGLYNEQFF.

The genes are TRBV25-1 and TRBJ1-1, with D uncertain. Germline V gene data show CDR1 as MGHDK and CDR2 as SYGVNS. V shed 4 bases and J shed 0 bases, with 12 bases lying between them. This CDR3 comprises 15 residues. The CDR3 nucleotides read TGTGCCAGCAGTGGCGGGTATCCACTGAACACTGAAGCTTTCTTT. This translates into CASSGGYPLNTEAFF.